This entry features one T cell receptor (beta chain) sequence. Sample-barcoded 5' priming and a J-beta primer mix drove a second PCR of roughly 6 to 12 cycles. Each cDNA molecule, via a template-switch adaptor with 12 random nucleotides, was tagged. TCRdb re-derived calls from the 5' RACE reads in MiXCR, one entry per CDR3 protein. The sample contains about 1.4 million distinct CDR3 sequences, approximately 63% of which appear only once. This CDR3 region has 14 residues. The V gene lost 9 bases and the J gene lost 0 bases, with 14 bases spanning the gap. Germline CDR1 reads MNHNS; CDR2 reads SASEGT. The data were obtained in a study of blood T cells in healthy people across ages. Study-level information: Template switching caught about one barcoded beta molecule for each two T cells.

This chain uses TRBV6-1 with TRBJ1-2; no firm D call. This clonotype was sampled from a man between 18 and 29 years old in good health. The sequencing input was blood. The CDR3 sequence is CARPIRDSNYGYTF. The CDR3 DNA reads TGTGCCAGGCCCATACGGGATTCTAACTATGGCTACACCTTC.